Included here is one T cell receptor (beta chain) sequence, with context. This clone was counted only a few times. No antigen is known for it. No much larger clone exists at a distance of one base, and base qualities are not known. This sample was taken from a study of CD8 T cells in acute hepatitis C reinfection (dated by TCRdb to about 2021). Some background on the complete study: The TCRbeta repertoire of CD8+ T cells specific for the HCV NS3-1073 epitope was profiled during acute infection and after viral clearance. Paired acute and follow-up samples were contributed by four of the spontaneous resolvers.

Reading from cysteine to phenylalanine, the CDR3 counts 12 amino acids. Kept here is only the CDR3 DNA, which spans 36 bases and is read in frame from base 1. The germline V gene provides CDR1 SGHRS and CDR2 YFSETQ. V drops 4 bases and J drops 4 bases, leaving 9 bases in between. The research as a whole found: Few CDR3 sequences were shared with other epitopes, and differences in sequencing approaches may have limited exact matching. High diversity was observed in NS3-1073 specific repertoires, and no significant differences in diversity were found between acute resolver, follow-up resolver and acute chronic samples. No follow-up repertoires were available for chronically infected subjects, since NS3-1073 specific cells were too rare to be sorted. Some 13 public clonotypes were identified irrespective of outcome, and one of the public clonotypes used V04-02/J02-02. TRBV04 and TRBV06 gene families were preferentially used in all groups, and this usage was not explained by overrepresentation in the naive pool. Only the TCRbeta chain was sequenced in bulk, so alphabeta pairing of public clonotypes could not be determined.

The meaning of the sample's time point label: naive CD8 control sorted from an acute-time-point sample. Enrolled in the Montreal Hepatitis C Cohort (HEPCO) in Canada, the donors were people who inject drugs, and these donors were followed every 3 months. A positive HCV RNA or antibody test that followed a negative test within the previous 24 weeks was the definition used for acute primary HCV infection. Antibodies against CD3, CD8 and CD45RO were used for surface staining, and dead cells were excluded with an aqua fixable dye. The cohort included roughly eight spontaneous resolvers, defined as subjects with HCV RNA clearance within 24 weeks. Once thawed from cryostorage, peripheral blood mononuclear cells underwent negative selection via the MACS CD8+ T cell Isolation Kit to obtain CD8+ T cells. Sorting of the cells was done on a BD FACSAria II cell sorter. Genomic DNA was extracted from FACS-sorted cells, and TCRbeta chains were sequenced through the commercial immunoSEQ service. For the original study's pipeline: The repertoire data were analyzed using ImmunoSEQ Analyzer software v3.0 and R v3.5.1. Sequences containing stop codons or out-of-frame rearrangements were removed, so only productive rearrangements were analyzed. The sequencing provider supplied the Simpson diversity, Shannon entropy, CDR3 length and nucleotide addition metrics. Based on frequency, clonotypes were placed into dominant, sub-dominant, low or lowest abundance groups, and clonotypes under 0.1% were left out of most analyses. A CDR3 amino acid clonotype was called public when found in at least two subjects at a cumulative frequency of at least 0.5%. TCRdb carries this immuneACCESS record with in-frame sequences only. Its versions omit some clonotypes, under half of them owing to an unresolved V gene in the studies checked, with the rest unexplained. V, J and clone size are those of that table, while D and trimming were read from the DNA. This sample lists 30,000 to 45,000 clones; roughly 85% were detected once. The top ten clonotypes cover approximately 10% of the sample.

Material for sequencing was naive CD8+ T cells from PBMCs. Interpreted using the paper, the cell subset or site label stands for: sorted total naive CD45RO-negative CD8+ T cells. In this chain, TRBV5-1 is recombined with TRBJ2-7; no D gene can be assigned with confidence. This clonotype was sampled from a woman younger than 30 who spontaneously cleared hepatitis C infection. For the CDR3, the sequence is CASSVNRYEQYF. The nucleotide sequence is given as TGCGCCAGCAGCGTAAACCGGTACGAGCAGTACTTC.